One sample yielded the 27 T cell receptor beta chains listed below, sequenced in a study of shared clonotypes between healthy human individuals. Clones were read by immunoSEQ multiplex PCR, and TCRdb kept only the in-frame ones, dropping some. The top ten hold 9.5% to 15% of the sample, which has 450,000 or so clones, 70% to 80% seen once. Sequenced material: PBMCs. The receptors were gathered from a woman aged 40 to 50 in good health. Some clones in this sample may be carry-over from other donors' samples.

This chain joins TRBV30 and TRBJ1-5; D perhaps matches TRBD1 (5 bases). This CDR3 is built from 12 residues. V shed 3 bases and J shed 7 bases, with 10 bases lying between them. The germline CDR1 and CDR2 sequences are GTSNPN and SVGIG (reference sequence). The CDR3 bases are TGTGCCTGGAGGGGGGAGGACCAGCCCCAGCATTTT. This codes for CAWRGEDQPQHF. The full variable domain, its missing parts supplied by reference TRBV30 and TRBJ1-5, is SQTIHQWPATLVQPVGSPLSLECTVEGTSNPNLYWYRQAAGRGLQLLFYSVGIGQISSEVPQNLSASRPQDRQFILSSKKLLLSDSGFYLCAWRGEDQPQHFGDGTRLSIL.

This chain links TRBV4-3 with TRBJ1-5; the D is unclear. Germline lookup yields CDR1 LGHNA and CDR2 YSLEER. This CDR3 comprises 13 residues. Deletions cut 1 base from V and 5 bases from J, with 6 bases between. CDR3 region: CASSQARYQPQHF. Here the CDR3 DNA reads TGCGCCAGCAGCCAAGCACGATATCAGCCCCAGCATTTT.

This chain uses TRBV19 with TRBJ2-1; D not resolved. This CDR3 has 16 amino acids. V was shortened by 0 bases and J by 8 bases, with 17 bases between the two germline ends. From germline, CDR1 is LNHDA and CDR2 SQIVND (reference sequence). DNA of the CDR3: TGTGCCAGTAGTATAGATTCCCGACGGGCGGCTGATGAGCAGTTCTTC. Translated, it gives CASSIDSRRAADEQFF. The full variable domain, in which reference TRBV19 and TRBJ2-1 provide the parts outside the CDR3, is DGGITQSPKYLFRKEGQNVTLSCEQNLNHDAMYWYRQDPGQGLRLIYYSQIVNDFQKGDIAEGYSVSREKKESFPLTVTSAQKNPTAFYLCASSIDSRRAADEQFFGPGTRLTVL.

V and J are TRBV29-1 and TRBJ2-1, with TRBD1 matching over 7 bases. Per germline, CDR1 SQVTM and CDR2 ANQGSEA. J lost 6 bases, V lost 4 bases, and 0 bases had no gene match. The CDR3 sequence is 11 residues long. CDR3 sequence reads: CSVGQGNEQFF. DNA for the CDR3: TGCAGCGTTGGACAGGGCAATGAGCAGTTCTTC.

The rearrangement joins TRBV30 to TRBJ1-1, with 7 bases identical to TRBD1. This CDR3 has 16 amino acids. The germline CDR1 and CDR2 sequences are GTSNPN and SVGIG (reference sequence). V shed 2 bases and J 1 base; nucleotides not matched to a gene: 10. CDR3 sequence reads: CAWSRGTVLRNTEAFF. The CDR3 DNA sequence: TGTGCCTGGAGTAGAGGGACAGTCCTACGGAACACTGAAGCTTTCTTT.

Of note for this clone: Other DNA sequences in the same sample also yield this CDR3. The DNA for the CDR3 is TGTGCCAGCAGCCCCCGACAGGGAACGTACGAGCAGTACTTC. Its protein product is CASSPRQGTYEQYF. This chain joins TRBV7-2 and TRBJ2-7, with 7 positions matching TRBD1. Trimming cost V 5 bases and J 4 bases; bases outside gene matches: 8. The CDR3 runs to 14 residues. CDR1 and CDR2 from the germline V gene are SGHTA and FQGNSA.

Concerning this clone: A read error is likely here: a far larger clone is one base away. This CDR3 is CAGASGRAGIGELSF. The CDR3, as DNA: TGTGCCGGAGCTAGCGGGAGGGCCGGTATCGGGGAGCTGTCTTTT. This chain joins TRBV30 and TRBJ2-2; TRBD2 matches at 12 bases. CDR1 and CDR2 from the germline V gene are GTSNPN and SVGIG (reference sequence). The CDR3 runs to 15 residues.

CDR3 DNA sequence: TGTGCCAGCAGCATCGACAGTTACAATGAGCAGTTCTTC. Its translation is CASSIDSYNEQFF. The V and J genes are TRBV21-1 and TRBJ2-1; the table's D call, TRBD1, has no DNA check behind it. TRBV21-1 is a listed pseudogene. The CDR3 has 13 residues.

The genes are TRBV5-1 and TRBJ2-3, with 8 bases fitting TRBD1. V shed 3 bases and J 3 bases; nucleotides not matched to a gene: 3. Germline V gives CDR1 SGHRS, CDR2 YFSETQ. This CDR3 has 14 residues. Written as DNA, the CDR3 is TGCGCCAGCAGCTCTAGACAGGGGACAGATACGCAGTATTTT. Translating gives CASSSRQGTDTQYF.

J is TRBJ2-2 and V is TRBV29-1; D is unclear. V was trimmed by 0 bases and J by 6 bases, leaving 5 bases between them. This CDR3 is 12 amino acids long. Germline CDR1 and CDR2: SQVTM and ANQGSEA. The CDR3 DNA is TGCAGCGTTGAAGATGGCCCCGGGGAGCTGTTTTTT. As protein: CSVEDGPGELFF.

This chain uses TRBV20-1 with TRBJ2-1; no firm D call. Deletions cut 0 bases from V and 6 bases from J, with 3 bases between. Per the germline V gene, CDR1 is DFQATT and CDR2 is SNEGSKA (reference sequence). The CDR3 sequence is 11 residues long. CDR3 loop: CSARDTNEQFF. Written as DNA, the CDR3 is TGCAGTGCTAGAGACACCAATGAGCAGTTCTTC.

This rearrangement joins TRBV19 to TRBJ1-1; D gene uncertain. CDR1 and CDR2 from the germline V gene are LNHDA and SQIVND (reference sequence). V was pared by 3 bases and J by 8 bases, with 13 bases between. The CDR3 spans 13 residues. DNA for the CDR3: TGTGCCAGTAGTATTATTTTCGGGAGGGAAGCTTTCTTT. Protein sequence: CASSIIFGREAFF.

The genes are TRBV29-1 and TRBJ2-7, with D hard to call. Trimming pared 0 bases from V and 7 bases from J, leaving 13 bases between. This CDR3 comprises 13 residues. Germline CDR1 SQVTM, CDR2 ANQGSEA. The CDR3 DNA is TGCAGCGTTGAAGATCGAAGCCACGGGGAGCAGTACTTC. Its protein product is CSVEDRSHGEQYF.

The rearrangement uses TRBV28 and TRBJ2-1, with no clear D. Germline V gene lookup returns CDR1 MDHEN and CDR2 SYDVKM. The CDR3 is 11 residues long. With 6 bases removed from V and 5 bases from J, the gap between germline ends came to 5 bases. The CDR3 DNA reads TGTGCCAGCAGGGTGGACAATGAGCAGTTCTTC. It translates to CASRVDNEQFF.

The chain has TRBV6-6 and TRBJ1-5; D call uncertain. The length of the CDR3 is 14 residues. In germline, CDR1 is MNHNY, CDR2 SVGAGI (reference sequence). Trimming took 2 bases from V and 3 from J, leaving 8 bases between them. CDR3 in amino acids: CASSYRAANQPQHF. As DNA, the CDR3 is TGTGCCAGCAGTTACAGGGCGGCCAATCAGCCCCAGCATTTT.

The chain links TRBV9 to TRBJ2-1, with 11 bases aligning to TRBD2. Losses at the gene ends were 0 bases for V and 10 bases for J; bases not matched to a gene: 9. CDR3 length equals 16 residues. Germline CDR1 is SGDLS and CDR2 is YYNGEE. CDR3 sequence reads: CASSVEETSGIFEQFF. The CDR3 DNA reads TGTGCCAGCAGCGTAGAAGAGACTAGCGGGATCTTCGAGCAGTTCTTC.

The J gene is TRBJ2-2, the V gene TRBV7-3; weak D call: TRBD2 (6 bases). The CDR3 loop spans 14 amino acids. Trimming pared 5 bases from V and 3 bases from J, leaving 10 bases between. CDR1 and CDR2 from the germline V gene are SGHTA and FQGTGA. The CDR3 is CASSRSGYTGELFF. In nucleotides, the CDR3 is TGTGCCAGCAGCCGCAGCGGGTACACCGGGGAGCTGTTTTTT.

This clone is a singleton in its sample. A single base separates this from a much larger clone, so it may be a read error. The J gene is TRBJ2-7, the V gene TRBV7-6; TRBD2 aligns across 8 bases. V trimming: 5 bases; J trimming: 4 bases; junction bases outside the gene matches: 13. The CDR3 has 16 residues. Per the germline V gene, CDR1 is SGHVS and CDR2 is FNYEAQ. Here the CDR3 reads CASSHPTGTRGYEQYF. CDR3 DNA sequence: TGTGCCAGCAGCCACCCAACCGGGACTAGAGGATACGAGCAGTACTTC. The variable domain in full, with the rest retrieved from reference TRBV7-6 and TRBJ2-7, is GAGVSQSPRYKVTKRGQDVALRCDPISGHVSLYWYRQALGQGPEFLTYFNYEAQQDKSGLPNDRFSAERPEGSISTLTIQRTEQRDSAMYRCASSHPTGTRGYEQYFGPGTRLTVT.

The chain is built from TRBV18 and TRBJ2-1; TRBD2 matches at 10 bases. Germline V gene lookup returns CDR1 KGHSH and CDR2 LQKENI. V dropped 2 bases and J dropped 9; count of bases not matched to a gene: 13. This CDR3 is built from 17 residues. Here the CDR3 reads CASSPFKMASGSGEQFF. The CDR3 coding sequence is TGTGCCAGCTCACCATTTAAGATGGCTAGCGGGAGCGGTGAGCAGTTCTTC.

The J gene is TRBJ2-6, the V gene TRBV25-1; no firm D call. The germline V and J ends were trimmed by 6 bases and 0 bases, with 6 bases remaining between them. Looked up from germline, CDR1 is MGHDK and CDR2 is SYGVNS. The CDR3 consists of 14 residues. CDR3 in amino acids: CASRPSSGANVLTF. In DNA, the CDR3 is TGTGCCAGCAGACCCTCCTCTGGGGCCAACGTCCTGACTTTC.

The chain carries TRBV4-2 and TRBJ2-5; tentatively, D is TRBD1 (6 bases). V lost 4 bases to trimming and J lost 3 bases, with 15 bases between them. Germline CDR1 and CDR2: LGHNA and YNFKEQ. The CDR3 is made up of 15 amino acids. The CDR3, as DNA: TGTGCCAGCAGCCCAACGGGACAAGTAAAAGAGACCCAGTACTTC. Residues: CASSPTGQVKETQYF.

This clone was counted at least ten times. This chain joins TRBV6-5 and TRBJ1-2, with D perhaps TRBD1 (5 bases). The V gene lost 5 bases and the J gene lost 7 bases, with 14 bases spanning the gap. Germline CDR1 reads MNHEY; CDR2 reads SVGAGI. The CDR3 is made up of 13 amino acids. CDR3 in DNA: TGTGCCAGCAGTGGGGGTGGGGGACGTGGCTACACCTTC. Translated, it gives CASSGGGGRGYTF.

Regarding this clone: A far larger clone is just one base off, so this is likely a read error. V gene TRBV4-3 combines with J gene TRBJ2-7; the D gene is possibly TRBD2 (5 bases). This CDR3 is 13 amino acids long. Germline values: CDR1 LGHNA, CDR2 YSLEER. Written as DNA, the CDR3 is TGCGCCAGCAGCCAAGGAGGGTACTACGAGCATTACTTC. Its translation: CASSQGGYYEHYF.

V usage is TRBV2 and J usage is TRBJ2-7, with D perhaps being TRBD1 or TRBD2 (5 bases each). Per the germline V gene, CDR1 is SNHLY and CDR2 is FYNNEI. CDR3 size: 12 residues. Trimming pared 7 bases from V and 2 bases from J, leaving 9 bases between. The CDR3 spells CASTRGTYEQYF. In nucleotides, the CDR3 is TGTGCCAGCACGAGGGGTACCTACGAGCAGTACTTC.

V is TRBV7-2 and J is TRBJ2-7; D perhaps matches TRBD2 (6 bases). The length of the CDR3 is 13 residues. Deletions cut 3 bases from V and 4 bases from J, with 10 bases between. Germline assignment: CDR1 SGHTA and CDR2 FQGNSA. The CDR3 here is CASSLGDSYEQYF. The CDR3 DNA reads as TGTGCCAGCAGCTTGGGGGACTCATACGAGCAGTACTTC.

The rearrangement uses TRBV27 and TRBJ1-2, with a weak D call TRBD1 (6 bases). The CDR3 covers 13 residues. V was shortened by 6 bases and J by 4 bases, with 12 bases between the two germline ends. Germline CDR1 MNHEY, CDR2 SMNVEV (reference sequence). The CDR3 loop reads CASRPTGFYGYTF. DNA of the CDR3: TGTGCCAGCAGACCCACAGGGTTCTATGGCTACACCTTC.

The CDR3 coding sequence is TGTGCCAGCAGTCGCACCGGGACAGGTCTCTACGAGCAGTACTTC. This codes for CASSRTGTGLYEQYF. The J gene is TRBJ2-7, the V gene TRBV27, with TRBD1 matching 8 bases. Germline CDR1 is MNHEY and CDR2 is SMNVEV (reference sequence). The CDR3 contains 15 residues. With 5 bases clipped from V and 3 bases from J, the junction kept 9 bases outside the gene matches.